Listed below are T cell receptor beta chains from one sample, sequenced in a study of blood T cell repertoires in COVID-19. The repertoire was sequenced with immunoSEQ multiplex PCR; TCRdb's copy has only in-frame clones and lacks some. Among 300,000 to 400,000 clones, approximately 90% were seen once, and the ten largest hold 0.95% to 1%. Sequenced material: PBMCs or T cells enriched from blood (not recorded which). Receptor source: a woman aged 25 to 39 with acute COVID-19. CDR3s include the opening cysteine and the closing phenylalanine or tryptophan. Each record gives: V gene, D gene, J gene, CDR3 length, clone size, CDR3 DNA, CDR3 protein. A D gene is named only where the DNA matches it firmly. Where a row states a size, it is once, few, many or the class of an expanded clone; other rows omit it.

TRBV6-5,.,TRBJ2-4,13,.,TGTGCCACCCAGGGTAATACTAAAAACATTCAGTACTTC,CATQGNTKNIQYF
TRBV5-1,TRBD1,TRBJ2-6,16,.,TGCGCCAGCAGCTTGCCGGACAGGCCAGGGGCCAACGTCCTGACTTTC,CASSLPDRPGANVLTF
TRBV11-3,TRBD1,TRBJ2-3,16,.,TGTGCCAGCAGCAGGCGCCGACAGGGTCGCACAGATACGCAGTATTTT,CASSRRRQGRTDTQYF
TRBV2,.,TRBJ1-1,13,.,TGTGCCAGACCCCCAAGGGGGAACACTGAAGCTTTCTTT,CARPPRGNTEAFF
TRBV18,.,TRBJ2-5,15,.,TGTGCCAGCTCACCGGCGGCGCGCCCTGGAGAGACCCAGTACTTC,CASSPAARPGETQYF
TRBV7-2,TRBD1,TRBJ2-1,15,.,TGTGCCAGCAGCTTCACGGGACAGGGGTATAATGAGCAGTTCTTC,CASSFTGQGYNEQFF
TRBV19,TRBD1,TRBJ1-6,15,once,TGTGCCAGTAGTATTCTATGGCAGGGGGACCCACCCCTCCACTTT,CASSILWQGDPPLHF
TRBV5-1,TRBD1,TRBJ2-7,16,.,TGCGCCAGCAGCTTGGGACAGGGAGCATCATCCTACGAGCAGTACTTC,CASSLGQGASSYEQYF
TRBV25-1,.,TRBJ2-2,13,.,TGTGCCAGCAGGGACAGGAACACCGGGGAGCTGTTTTTT,CASRDRNTGELFF
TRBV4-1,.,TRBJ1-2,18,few,TGCGCCAGCAGCCAAGATCTTATTTTTGTCGTGGGGGGCTATGGCTACACCTTC,CASSQDLIFVVGGYGYTF
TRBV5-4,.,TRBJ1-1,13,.,TGTGCCAGCAGCACGTACCTGAGCACTGAAGCTTTCTTT,CASSTYLSTEAFF
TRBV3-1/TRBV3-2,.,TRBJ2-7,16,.,TGTGCCAGCAGCCCATTTCCGGACAGAAGCTCCTACGAGCAGTACTTC,CASSPFPDRSSYEQYF
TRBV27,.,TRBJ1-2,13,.,TGTGCCAGCAGTTTATCTGGCAGGAATGGCTACACCTTC,CASSLSGRNGYTF
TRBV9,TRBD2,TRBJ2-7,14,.,TGTGCCAGCAGCCCAGCGGGGGGGAGCTACGAGCAGTACTTC,CASSPAGGSYEQYF
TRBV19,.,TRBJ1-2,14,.,TGTGCCAGTAGGGACGAGGTCCGGGGGGGAGGCTACACCTTC,CASRDEVRGGGYTF